The next 29 T cell receptor beta chains were all read from a single sample in a study of control samples from healthy donors and cancer patients. The method was immunoSEQ multiplex PCR; TCRdb's version includes in-frame clones alone and lacks a portion of them. Of tens of thousands of clones listed, over 65% are singletons. The sample was blood. The source is a man aged 50 or older in good health.

The chain joins TRBV27 to TRBJ2-1, with 8 positions matching TRBD2. J gave up 9 bases and V 8 bases, and 12 bases lay outside the gene matches. The CDR3 loop spans 14 amino acids. The germline CDR1 and CDR2 sequences are MNHEY and SMNVEV (reference sequence). The CDR3 loop is CASGGLDLPFEQFF. The CDR3, as DNA: TGTGCCAGCGGGGGACTAGACCTACCTTTTGAGCAGTTCTTC.

This clone came up once. The chain has TRBV30 and TRBJ1-6; no definite D call. Germline V gene sequence: CDR1 GTSNPN, CDR2 SVGIG (reference sequence). Trimming took off 7 bases at V and 12 bases at J, with 19 bases between the two ends. The CDR3 loop spans 13 amino acids. The DNA of the CDR3 is TGTGCCTCGGCCTGGGAGCGACTCCTACCCCTCCACTTT. Protein product: CASAWERLLPLHF.

The gene calls are TRBV11-2 and TRBJ2-7; D is ambiguous. Per the germline V gene, CDR1 is SGHAT and CDR2 is FQNNGV. The germline V and J ends were trimmed by 6 bases and 0 bases, with 15 bases remaining between them. The CDR3 extends over 15 amino acids. In DNA form, the CDR3 reads TGTGCCAGCAGGTACGGACCGCTAAGCTCCTACGAGCAGTACTTC. Translating it yields CASRYGPLSSYEQYF.

The V call is TRBV30, the J call TRBJ1-5; D might be TRBD1 (5 bases). The CDR3 contains 13 residues. Germline lookup yields CDR1 GTSNPN and CDR2 SVGIG (reference sequence). Trimming took off 3 bases at V and 9 bases at J, with 15 bases between the two ends. The CDR3 region is CAWSYGGTRPQHF. In nucleotides, the CDR3 is TGTGCCTGGAGCTACGGGGGTACGCGGCCCCAGCATTTT.

V usage is TRBV7-8 and J usage is TRBJ1-2; D gene uncertain. The V end was cut by 2 bases, the J end by 2 bases, with 9 bases between. This CDR3 spans 14 amino acids. The germline V gene encodes CDR1 SGHVS and CDR2 FQNEAQ. CDR3 protein: CASSLLKGNYGYTF. The CDR3 DNA follows: TGTGCCAGCAGCTTACTTAAAGGGAACTATGGCTACACCTTC. Full variable domain (outside the CDR3, taken from reference TRBV7-8 and TRBJ1-2): GAGVSQSPRYKVAKRGQDVALRCDPISGHVSLFWYQQALGQGPEFLTYFQNEAQLDKSGLPSDRFFAERPEGSVSTLKIQRTQQEDSAVYLCASSLLKGNYGYTFGSGTRLTVV.

The V and J genes are TRBV13 and TRBJ1-2; D is ambiguous. The length of the CDR3 is 16 residues. Trimming took off 5 bases at V and 0 bases at J, with 16 bases between the two ends. Germline V gene sequence: CDR1 PRHDT, CDR2 FYEKMQ (reference sequence). This CDR3 is CASSPRQAAANYGYTF. CDR3 nucleotides: TGTGCCAGCAGCCCCCGCCAGGCGGCTGCTAACTATGGCTACACCTTC.

The chain joins TRBV7-2 to TRBJ2-3, with 8 positions matching TRBD1. There are 14 residues in the CDR3. V lost 5 bases, J lost 5 bases, and 6 bases stayed unmatched. The germline V gene encodes CDR1 SGHTA and CDR2 FQGNSA. CDR3 DNA: TGTGCCAGCAGCCGGGACAGGAGTTTAGATACGCAGTATTTT. Amino acid sequence: CASSRDRSLDTQYF.

The V and J genes are TRBV30 and TRBJ2-1, with D unresolved. V was shortened by 0 bases and J by 0 bases, with 9 bases between the two germline ends. Per germline, CDR1 GTSNPN and CDR2 SVGIG (reference sequence). The CDR3 loop spans 15 amino acids. The CDR3 DNA reads TGTGCCTGGAGTGTTTACCAGAGCTCCTACAATGAGCAGTTCTTC. Encoded protein: CAWSVYQSSYNEQFF.

This chain joins TRBV3-1 (or the pseudogene TRBV3-2) and TRBJ2-1; a weak D match, TRBD1 (6 bases). Germline CDR1 reads LGHDT; CDR2 reads YNNKEL (reference sequence). This CDR3 comprises 14 residues. The V gene lost 1 base and the J gene lost 8 bases, with 12 bases spanning the gap. The CDR3 region is CASSQGGRADEQFF. The CDR3 bases are TGTGCCAGCAGCCAAGGGGGGCGAGCGGATGAGCAGTTCTTC.

This clone was recorded a few times. The V call is TRBV6-6, the J call TRBJ2-7; D might be TRBD1 (6 bases). This CDR3 is built from 15 residues. The germline V and J ends were trimmed by 8 bases and 6 bases, with 23 bases remaining between them. Germline V gene data show CDR1 as MNHNY and CDR2 as SVGAGI (reference sequence). The CDR3 protein is CASCGRQANLREQYF. The CDR3 region has the DNA TGTGCCAGCTGCGGGCGACAGGCCAATTTACGCGAGCAGTACTTC.

This clone has a single count. This chain joins TRBV6-5 and TRBJ2-7; 7 bases fit TRBD2. CDR3 length: 13 amino acids. With V trimmed by 6 bases and J by 5 bases, 7 bases remained unmatched. The germline gives CDR1 MNHEY, CDR2 SVGAGI. The CDR3 here is CASRPSGSNEQYF. CDR3 coding DNA: TGTGCCAGCAGGCCTAGCGGCTCTAACGAGCAGTACTTC.

The chain recombines TRBV20-1 with TRBJ2-7, with D possibly matching TRBD2 (6 bases). The CDR3 is 13 amino acids. V was clipped by 3 bases and J by 6 bases, with 15 bases between them. From germline, CDR1 is DFQATT and CDR2 SNEGSKA (reference sequence). The CDR3 sequence: CSASVGLNSEQYF. CDR3 bases: TGCAGTGCTAGTGTGGGACTCAACTCCGAGCAGTACTTC.

The J gene is TRBJ1-2, the V gene TRBV5-6; 8 nucleotides agree with TRBD1. J was trimmed by 4 bases and V by 3 bases; bases with no gene match: 8. Germline CDR1 is SGHDT and CDR2 is YYEEEE. This CDR3 has 15 residues. The CDR3 loop is CASSYNSGGGYGYTF. The CDR3 region has the DNA TGTGCCAGCAGCTACAACTCAGGGGGCGGCTATGGCTACACCTTC.

This chain uses TRBV20-1 with TRBJ2-4, with no clear D. Trimming cost V 0 bases and J 11 bases, with 8 bases left between them. This CDR3 comprises 11 residues. Germline values: CDR1 DFQATT, CDR2 SNEGSKA (reference sequence). The CDR3 sequence is CSARDLRFQYF. The CDR3 DNA reads TGCAGTGCTAGAGATCTGCGGTTTCAGTACTTC.

This clone was detected only once. The V and J genes are TRBV28 and TRBJ2-3; D unresolved. Germline V CDR1 and CDR2: MDHEN, SYDVKM. Trimming left V 6 bases short and J 7 bases short, with 8 bases between. The CDR3 covers 11 residues. CDR3 residues: CASSNRYTQYF. The DNA for the CDR3 is TGTGCCAGCAGCAATCGGTATACGCAGTATTTT. Full variable domain (remainder filled in from reference TRBV28 and TRBJ2-3): DVKVTQSSRYLVKRTGEKVFLECVQDMDHENMFWYRQDPGLGLRLIYFSYDVKMKEKGDIPEGYSVSREKKERFSLILESASTNQTSMYLCASSNRYTQYFGPGTRLTVL.

The genes are TRBV18 and TRBJ2-7, with D hard to call. The CDR3 has 13 amino acids. Per the germline V gene, CDR1 is KGHSH and CDR2 is LQKENI. V was cut by 3 bases and J by 2 bases, with 8 bases left in between. CDR3 in DNA: TGTGCCAGCTCACCTCCGGGCCCCTACGAGCAGTACTTC. Translation: CASSPPGPYEQYF.

J is TRBJ2-1 and V is TRBV5-6, with 9 bases fitting TRBD2. The CDR3 length is 15 residues. The junction had 10 bases not matched to a gene; V was cut back by 6 bases and J by 6 bases. Germline V gene lookup returns CDR1 SGHDT and CDR2 YYEEEE. CDR3 in DNA: TGTGCCAGCACCCTTGGCGGGAGGGCGGGCAATGAGCAGTTCTTC. The encoded protein is CASTLGGRAGNEQFF.

This clone showed up just once. The rearrangement links TRBV19 to TRBJ1-3; D is unresolved. This CDR3 comprises 14 residues. V was pared by 6 bases and J by 0 bases, with 9 bases between. Germline CDR1 is LNHDA and CDR2 is SQIVND (reference sequence). The CDR3 coding sequence is TGTGCCAGTAGCGGACGTAGCTCTGGAAACACCATATATTTT. Its translation: CASSGRSSGNTIYF.

The V and J genes are TRBV11-3 and TRBJ2-1, with a possible D match to TRBD2 (5 bases). Per the germline V gene, CDR1 is SGHNT and CDR2 is YENEEA. The CDR3 sequence is 16 residues long. V gave up 5 bases and J gave up 15 bases, with 29 bases separating them. The CDR3 is CASSPSGYEGVTGMFF. Here the CDR3 DNA reads TGTGCCAGCAGCCCAAGTGGGTATGAGGGTGTAACGGGGATGTTCTTC.

V gene TRBV5-1 combines with J gene TRBJ2-3; 7 nucleotides line up with TRBD2. The CDR3 loop spans 15 amino acids. Germline V gives CDR1 SGHRS, CDR2 YFSETQ. The V gene end was trimmed by 0 bases and the J gene end by 5 bases; junction bases not matched to a gene: 6. The CDR3 DNA reads as TGCGCCAGCAGCTTGGCTCGCGGGAGTGGAGATACGCAGTATTTT. Translation gives CASSLARGSGDTQYF.

The rearrangement joins TRBV6-2 or TRBV6-3 to TRBJ2-3; D tentatively reads TRBD1 or TRBD2 (5 bases each). This CDR3 spans 14 amino acids. V shed 2 bases and J shed 2 bases, with 8 bases lying between them. In germline, CDR1 is MNHEY, CDR2 SVGEGT. The CDR3 reads CASSYGDDTDTQYF. Here the CDR3 DNA reads TGTGCCAGCAGTTACGGGGACGACACAGATACGCAGTATTTT.

The chain joins TRBV7-4 to TRBJ2-6, with TRBD1 matching over 8 bases. Germline lookup yields CDR1 SGHVT and CDR2 SQSDAQ. The ends lost 7 bases at V and 5 bases at J; junction bases unmatched: 22. The CDR3 totals 20 residues. CDR3 loop: CASIRQGSGAGIRRANVLTF. CDR3 DNA: TGTGCCAGCATACGACAGGGGAGTGGTGCGGGTATAAGAAGGGCCAACGTCCTGACTTTC.

This clone was recorded a few times. V usage is TRBV6-6 and J usage is TRBJ1-2; tentatively, D is TRBD1 (6 bases). Germline V gene sequence: CDR1 MNHNY, CDR2 SVGAGI (reference sequence). Trimming pared 5 bases from V and 7 bases from J, leaving 23 bases between. The CDR3 consists of 16 residues. The CDR3 DNA reads TGTGCCAGCAGTGCCAACCGGGACACCCAGTCAACTGGCTACACCTTC. It codes for CASSANRDTQSTGYTF.

The V call is TRBV5-1, the J call TRBJ2-1, with D perhaps given as TRBD1 or TRBD2 (5 bases each). From germline, CDR1 is SGHRS and CDR2 YFSETQ. This CDR3 comprises 14 residues. Trimming shortened V by 0 bases and J by 5 bases, and 9 bases separated the two germline ends. The chain's CDR3 is CASSLEGPNNEQFF. Written as DNA, the CDR3 is TGCGCCAGCAGCTTGGAGGGACCCAACAATGAGCAGTTCTTC.

This chain joins TRBV7-9 and TRBJ1-4; D gene ambiguous. CDR1 SEHNR and CDR2 FQNEAQ come from the germline V gene (reference sequence). V dropped 1 base and J dropped 7 bases, with 4 bases sitting between them. CDR3 length: 12 amino acids. The CDR3 sequence: CASSLGREKLFF. CDR3 DNA sequence: TGTGCCAGCAGCTTAGGACGTGAAAAACTGTTTTTT.

The chain combines TRBV15 with TRBJ2-7; tentative D call: TRBD2 (6 bases). V shed 3 bases and J shed 3 bases, with 18 bases lying between them. From germline, CDR1 is LNHNV and CDR2 YYDKDF (reference sequence). The CDR3 has 16 residues. The CDR3 DNA reads TGTGCCACCAGCAGCGGGACTCAAAGGGCGGGCTACGAGCAGTACTTC. This translates into CATSSGTQRAGYEQYF.

The rearrangement joins TRBV18 to TRBJ1-5, with D uncertain. The CDR3 contains 15 residues. Germline CDR1 is KGHSH and CDR2 is LQKENI. Trimming removed 1 base from V and 0 bases from J, with 7 bases in between. In nucleotides, the CDR3 is TGTGCCAGCTCACCACGGGCGGATAGCAATCAGCCCCAGCATTTT. It yields the protein CASSPRADSNQPQHF.

This clone was recorded once. This chain uses TRBV18 with TRBJ2-1, with a tentative D call TRBD2 (7 bases). Germline CDR1 is KGHSH and CDR2 is LQKENI. V lost 3 bases and J 7 bases, leaving 16 bases between the germline ends. The CDR3 sequence is 15 residues long. The CDR3 coding sequence is TGTGCCAGCTCACCCTCGGCGGGGGCCAGGAATGAGCAGTTCTTC. Translation gives CASSPSAGARNEQFF. The full variable domain, rest sourced from reference TRBV18 and TRBJ2-1, is NAGVMQNPRHLVRRRGQEARLRCSPMKGHSHVYWYRQLPEEGLKFMVYLQKENIIDESGMPKERFSAEFPKEGPSILRIQQVVRGDSAAYFCASSPSAGARNEQFFGPGTRLTVL.

The chain has TRBV18 and TRBJ2-2; D possibly uses TRBD1 or TRBD2 (5 bases each). The CDR3 has 16 residues. Germline CDR1 KGHSH, CDR2 LQKENI. V shed 6 bases and J shed 1 base, with 15 bases lying between them. CDR3 sequence (DNA): TGTGCCAGCTCCCATTTACGAGGGGAGAACACCGGGGAGCTGTTTTTT. It codes for CASSHLRGENTGELFF. The full variable domain, rest sourced from reference TRBV18 and TRBJ2-2, is NAGVMQNPRHLVRRRGQEARLRCSPMKGHSHVYWYRQLPEEGLKFMVYLQKENIIDESGMPKERFSAEFPKEGPSILRIQQVVRGDSAAYFCASSHLRGENTGELFFGEGSRLTVL.